Listed below are T cell receptor beta chains from one sample, sequenced in a study of PD-L1 blockade in urothelial cancer. The repertoire was sequenced with immunoSEQ multiplex PCR; TCRdb's copy has only in-frame clones and lacks some. This repertoire shows 80,000 to 95,000 clones, around 78% found once; its top ten account for around 7.7%. The sample was PBMCs, taken around atezolizumab (anti-PD-L1) treatment. These receptors originate from a man in his 70s with urothelial cancer. CDR3s include the opening cysteine and the closing phenylalanine or tryptophan. Each record gives: V gene, clone size, D gene, J gene, CDR3 protein, CDR3 DNA. The D gene is left open where the match is weak. Where a row states a size, it is once, few, many or the class of an expanded clone; other rows omit it.

TRBV5-1	NA	NA	TRBJ1-1	CASGLQGSGNTEAFF	TGCGCCAGCGGGCTTCAAGGATCTGGGAACACTGAAGCTTTCTTT
TRBV15	once	NA	TRBJ2-2	CATSRDIAGPNTGELFF	TGTGCCACCAGCAGAGATATCGCGGGTCCGAACACCGGGGAGCTGTTTTTT
TRBV7-2	few	NA	TRBJ2-5	CASSPAGLEETQYF	TGTGCCAGCAGCCCGGCGGGGTTGGAGGAGACCCAGTACTTC
TRBV6-5	NA	TRBD1	TRBJ1-1	CASSYSEGAFTEAFF	TGTGCCAGCAGTTACTCGGAGGGGGCCTTCACTGAAGCTTTCTTT
TRBV5-1	NA	NA	TRBJ1-1	CASSLTTGSLNTEAFF	TGCGCCAGCAGCTTGACCACGGGATCTTTGAACACTGAAGCTTTCTTT
TRBV29-1	NA	NA	TRBJ2-3	CSVEAGPADTQYF	TGCAGCGTTGAAGCAGGGCCGGCAGATACGCAGTATTTT
TRBV7-9	NA	NA	TRBJ1-4	CASSLAQEKLFF	TGTGCCAGCAGCTTAGCACAGGAAAAACTGTTTTTT
TRBV7-3	NA	TRBD1	TRBJ2-1	CASSPDRENEQFF	TGTGCCAGCAGCCCGGACAGGGAGAATGAGCAGTTCTTC
TRBV5-6	NA	TRBD1	TRBJ1-1	CASSLPQGAREAFF	TGTGCCAGCAGCTTGCCACAGGGGGCGAGAGAAGCTTTCTTT
TRBV5-1	NA	TRBD1	TRBJ2-5	CASGTGVGKETQYF	TGCGCCAGCGGCACAGGGGTGGGGAAAGAGACCCAGTACTTC
TRBV12-5	NA	TRBD1	TRBJ2-4	CASGSGTENIQYF	TGTGCTAGTGGTTCCGGGACAGAAAACATTCAGTACTTC
TRBV5-1	NA	NA	TRBJ2-5	CASSLAINQETQYF	TGCGCCAGCAGCTTGGCCATCAACCAAGAGACCCAGTACTTC
TRBV4-1	once	NA	TRBJ1-4	CASSQDSGSATNEKLFF	TGCGCCAGCAGCCAAGATTCAGGGTCTGCAACTAATGAAAAACTGTTTTTT
TRBV21-1	NA	NA	TRBJ2-7	CASSGRTASYEQYF	TGTGCCAGCAGCGGACGGACAGCCTCCTACGAGCAGTACTTC
TRBV15	NA	TRBD1	TRBJ2-3	CATSRTGAEDTQYF	TGTGCCACCAGCAGAACAGGGGCGGAAGATACGCAGTATTTT
TRBV6-5	NA	NA	TRBJ1-1	CASSYYSKGKTEAFF	TGTGCCAGCAGTTACTATAGTAAGGGGAAAACTGAAGCTTTCTTT
TRBV18	NA	TRBD2	TRBJ2-5	CASSPNPAGTSGGAEETQYF	TGTGCCAGCTCACCAAATCCAGCCGGGACTAGCGGGGGGGCCGAAGAGACCCAGTACTTC
TRBV7-3	NA	TRBD1	TRBJ2-7	CASSPGTGNSYEQYF	TGTGCCAGCAGCCCGGGGACAGGGAACTCCTACGAGCAGTACTTC
TRBV4-3	NA	NA	TRBJ1-1	CASSQELGSSMASTEAFF	TGCGCCAGCAGCCAAGAGTTGGGCAGTTCTATGGCGAGTACTGAAGCTTTCTTT
TRBV5-1	NA	NA	TRBJ1-6	CASSLEWGGNSPLHF	TGCGCCAGCAGCTTGGAATGGGGGGGCAATTCACCCCTCCACTTT
TRBV6-5	NA	NA	TRBJ1-1	CASSLQGRTEAFF	TGTGCCAGCAGTCTACAGGGCCGGACTGAAGCTTTCTTT
TRBV19	NA	TRBD1	TRBJ2-4	CASSGRQGNHIQYF	TGTGCCAGTAGTGGTCGACAGGGGAATCACATTCAGTACTTC
TRBV18	NA	NA	TRBJ2-7	CASSPRTASYEQYF	TGTGCCAGCTCACCCCGGACAGCCTCCTACGAGCAGTACTTC
TRBV11-2	NA	TRBD1	TRBJ1-1	CASSLAGGATEAFF	TGTGCCAGCAGCTTAGCAGGGGGCGCGACTGAAGCTTTCTTT
TRBV19	NA	TRBD1	TRBJ1-1	CASSTYRGSTEAFF	TGTGCCAGTAGTACCTACAGGGGTAGCACTGAAGCTTTCTTT
TRBV2	NA	NA	TRBJ2-7	CATRLDRSSSYEQYF	TGTGCCACCCGCCTAGACAGGTCGAGCTCCTACGAGCAGTACTTC
TRBV18	few	TRBD2	TRBJ2-3	CASSPSGTSGGRSPDTQYF	TGTGCCAGCTCACCATCAGGGACTAGCGGGGGTAGGAGCCCAGATACGCAGTATTTT
TRBV7-9	NA	NA	TRBJ2-1	CASSRGFYNEQFF	TGTGCCAGCAGTCGCGGATTCTACAATGAGCAGTTCTTC
TRBV27	NA	NA	TRBJ1-5	CASRPPGQGFYQPQHF	TGTGCCAGCAGACCTCCGGGACAAGGTTTTTATCAGCCCCAGCATTTT
TRBV5-5	NA	NA	TRBJ1-6	CASSLIGGNSPLHF	TGTGCCAGCAGCTTGATCGGGGGAAATTCACCCCTCCACTTT
TRBV9	once	NA	TRBJ1-2	CASGPGSTNYGYTF	TGTGCCAGCGGCCCAGGCAGCACTAACTATGGCTACACCTTC
TRBV20-1	NA	NA	TRBJ2-3	CSATRDTQYF	TGCAGTGCAACTAGAGATACGCAGTATTTT
TRBV19	NA	NA	TRBJ1-3	CASSLTGFSGNTIYF	TGTGCCAGTAGTCTCACAGGGTTCTCTGGAAACACCATATATTTT
TRBV6-1	NA	NA	TRBJ1-4	CASSEMGAYNEKLFF	TGTGCCAGCAGTGAAATGGGGGCGTATAATGAAAAACTGTTTTTT
TRBV5-4	NA	TRBD2	TRBJ2-2	CASSTSTSGKVTGELFF	TGTGCCAGCAGCACCTCAACTAGCGGGAAGGTAACCGGGGAGCTGTTTTTT
TRBV18	NA	NA	TRBJ1-5	CASSPQRVGDNQPQHF	TGTGCCAGCTCACCACAGAGGGTGGGTGACAATCAGCCCCAGCATTTT
TRBV6-6	few	TRBD1	TRBJ1-6	CASSPGGTYNSPLHF	TGTGCCAGCAGTCCAGGGGGCACCTATAATTCACCCCTCCACTTT
TRBV2	NA	NA	TRBJ2-5	CASSVRETQYF	TGTGCCAGCAGTGTGCGAGAGACCCAGTACTTC
TRBV6-6	few	TRBD1	TRBJ1-1	CASSYSGQLNTEAFF	TGTGCCAGCAGTTACTCGGGACAGCTGAACACTGAAGCTTTCTTT
TRBV18	once	TRBD1	TRBJ2-5	CASSPLPGQGAQETQYF	TGTGCCAGCTCACCTTTACCGGGACAGGGGGCCCAAGAGACCCAGTACTTC
TRBV28	NA	NA	TRBJ1-1	CASSDRLGNTEAFF	TGTGCCAGCAGTGACCGACTAGGGAACACTGAAGCTTTCTTT
TRBV6-1	NA	NA	TRBJ2-7	CASTIGSAPTYEQYF	TGTGCCAGCACTATAGGGAGTGCCCCCACCTACGAGCAGTACTTC
TRBV7-9	NA	NA	TRBJ2-7	CASVAPSSYEQYF	TGTGCCAGCGTAGCACCGAGCTCCTACGAGCAGTACTTC
TRBV9	NA	TRBD2	TRBJ2-3	CASSATSGRGADTQYF	TGTGCCAGCAGCGCGACTAGCGGGAGGGGGGCAGATACGCAGTATTTT
TRBV19	NA	TRBD2	TRBJ2-1	CASRTTGGAGAYNEQFF	TGTGCCAGTAGAACCACGGGGGGGGCAGGGGCCTACAATGAGCAGTTCTTC
TRBV6-5	NA	NA	TRBJ1-1	CASSYSKGGEAFF	TGTGCCAGCAGTTACTCGAAAGGCGGTGAAGCTTTCTTT